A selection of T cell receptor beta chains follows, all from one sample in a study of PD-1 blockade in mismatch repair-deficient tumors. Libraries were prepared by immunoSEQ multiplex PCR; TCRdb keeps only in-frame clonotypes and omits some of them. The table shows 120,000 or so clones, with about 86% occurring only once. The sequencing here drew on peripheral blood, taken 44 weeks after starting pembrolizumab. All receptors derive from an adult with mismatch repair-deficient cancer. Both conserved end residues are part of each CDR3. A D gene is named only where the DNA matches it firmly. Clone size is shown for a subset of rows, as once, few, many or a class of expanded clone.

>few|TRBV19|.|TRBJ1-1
TGTGCCAGTAGTATCCGGATTGAAGCTTTCTTT
CASSIRIEAFF
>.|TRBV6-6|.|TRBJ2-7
TGTGCCAGCAACGACACCCCCTACGAGCAGTACTTC
CASNDTPYEQYF
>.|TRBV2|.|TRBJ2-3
TGTGCCAGCCGGGGCTTTCAGGCCGCAGATACGCAGTATTTT
CASRGFQAADTQYF
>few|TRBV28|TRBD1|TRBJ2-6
TGTGCCACCTACAGGACAGGAATAATCTCTGGGGCCAACGTCCTGACTTTC
CATYRTGIISGANVLTF
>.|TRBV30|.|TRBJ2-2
TGTGCCTGGCGCCGAAAAGGAGCGCCAAGCGGCGGGGAGCTGTTTTTT
CAWRRKGAPSGGELFF
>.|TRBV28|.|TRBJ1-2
TGTGCCAGCAGTTTATGGAAGACCGAGGAGGGGCGAAACTATGGCTACACCTTC
CASSLWKTEEGRNYGYTF
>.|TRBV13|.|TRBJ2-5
TGTGCCAGCAGCACAGGGGGACCTAGCGGTGAGACCCAGTACTTC
CASSTGGPSGETQYF
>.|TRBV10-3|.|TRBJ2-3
TGTGCCATCAGTGAGTCTTGGGATACGCAGTATTTT
CAISESWDTQYF
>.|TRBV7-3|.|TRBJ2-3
TGTGCCAGCAGCTTATACGGGAGTGGGACAGATACGCAGTATTTT
CASSLYGSGTDTQYF
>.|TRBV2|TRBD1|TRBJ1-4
TGTGCCAGCAGTGAAGGATGGACAGGGGTTAATGAAAAACTGTTTTTT
CASSEGWTGVNEKLFF
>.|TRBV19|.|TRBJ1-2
TGTGCCAGTAATCACGCGGTGAACTATGGCTACACCTTC
CASNHAVNYGYTF
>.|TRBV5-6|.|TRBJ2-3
TGTGCCAGCAGCTTGGGGGGGAGCGCAGATACGCAGTATTTT
CASSLGGSADTQYF
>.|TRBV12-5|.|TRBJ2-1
TGTGCTAGTGGTTTGGGTGGGTGGCCTAACAATGAGCAGTTCTTC
CASGLGGWPNNEQFF
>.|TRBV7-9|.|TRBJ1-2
TGTGCCAGCAGCGACATGGAGGCGCCTTACACCTTC
CASSDMEAPYTF
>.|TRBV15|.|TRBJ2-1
TGTGCCACCAGCAGATACCACGGCAAACTGGATGAGCAGTTCTTC
CATSRYHGKLDEQFF
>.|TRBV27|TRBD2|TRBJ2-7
TGTGCCAGCAGTTTACTGGTCTATCGAGGGACTAGCGGGAATCAGCCCTACGAGCAGTACTTC
CASSLLVYRGTSGNQPYEQYF
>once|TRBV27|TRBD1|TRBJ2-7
TGTGCCAGCAGTCCCGGACAGGGGGTTAGGTTCTACGAGCAGTACTTC
CASSPGQGVRFYEQYF
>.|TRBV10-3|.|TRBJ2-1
TGTGCCATCAGTGTTGGCCAAACCGACTACAATGAGCAGTTCTTC
CAISVGQTDYNEQFF
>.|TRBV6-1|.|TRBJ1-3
TGTGCCAGCAGGCCCCCGGGGGGACCCGGAAACACCATATATTTT
CASRPPGGPGNTIYF
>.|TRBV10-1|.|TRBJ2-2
TGCGCCAGCAGTGGGCTCTTCGAGGGCGGGGAGCTGTTTTTT
CASSGLFEGGELFF
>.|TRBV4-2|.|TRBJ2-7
TGTGCCAGCAGCCAAGATCGGATGGGACGGGGTTCCTACGAGCAGTACTTC
CASSQDRMGRGSYEQYF
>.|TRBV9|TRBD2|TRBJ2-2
TGTGCCAGCAGCCCTCGGACTAGCAGCACCGGGGAGCTGTTTTTT
CASSPRTSSTGELFF
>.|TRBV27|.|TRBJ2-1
TGTGCCAGCAGTTTATTGGAGGGCCATGAGCAGTTCTTC
CASSLLEGHEQFF
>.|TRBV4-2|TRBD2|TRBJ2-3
TGTGCCAGCAGCCAAGATTGGCCTAGCGGGAGCACAGATACGCAGTATTTT
CASSQDWPSGSTDTQYF
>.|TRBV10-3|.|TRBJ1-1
TGTGCCATCCTCGACAGGACTAACACTGAAGCTTTCTTT
CAILDRTNTEAFF
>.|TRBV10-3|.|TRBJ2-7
TGTGCCATCAGTGATAACAGCCTAGCCTACGAGCAGTACTTC
CAISDNSLAYEQYF
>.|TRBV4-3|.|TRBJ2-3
TGCGCCAGCAGCCAGGGTTTGACAGATACGCAGTATTTT
CASSQGLTDTQYF
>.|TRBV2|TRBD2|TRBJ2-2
TGTGCCAGCAGTCCTGGACTAGCGTACACCGGGGAGCTGTTTTTT
CASSPGLAYTGELFF
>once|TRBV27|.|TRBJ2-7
TGTGCCAGCAGTTCGGACAGTCCCCCCGGCTACGAGCAGTACTTC
CASSSDSPPGYEQYF
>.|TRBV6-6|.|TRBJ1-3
TGTGCCAGCGGTCCCCGGACAGAAAGCTCTGGAAACACCATATATTTT
CASGPRTESSGNTIYF
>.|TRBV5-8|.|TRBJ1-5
TGTGCCAGCACGCCCGGAGTCAATCAGCCCCAGCATTTT
CASTPGVNQPQHF
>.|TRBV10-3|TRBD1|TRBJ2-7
TGTGCCATCAGTGACCCCGACAGGGTCGCCTACGAGCAGTACTTC
CAISDPDRVAYEQYF
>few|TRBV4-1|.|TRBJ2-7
TGCGCCAGCAGCCAATTATTTAGGGAGGCCACTATTGACGAGCAGTACTTC
CASSQLFREATIDEQYF
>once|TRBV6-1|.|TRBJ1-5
TGTGCCAGCAGTGAACAGGCGATTAATCAGCCCCAGCATTTT
CASSEQAINQPQHF
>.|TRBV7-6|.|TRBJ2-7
TGTGCCAGCGGGCACAGGGACTACGAGCAGTACTTC
CASGHRDYEQYF